The 27 T cell receptor beta chains below come from one sample, sequenced in a study of cytomegalovirus exposure and HLA in healthy donors. PCR employed 60 Vbeta and 13 Jbeta primers. This table comes from immunoSEQ multiplex PCR, and its TCRdb copy is limited to in-frame clones, with some not included. The sample shows approximately 100,000 clones, about 70% of them seen only once. The sequencing input was PBMCs. The origin of the receptors is a human donor in good health.

The V and J genes are TRBV28 and TRBJ2-7; D possibly corresponds to TRBD2 (5 bases). V dropped 7 bases and J dropped 3 bases, with 13 bases sitting between them. There are 13 residues in the CDR3. The germline V gene encodes CDR1 MDHEN and CDR2 SYDVKM. DNA of the CDR3: TGTGCCAGCACCCGGGGTATAGGCTACGAGCAGTACTTC. Amino acids: CASTRGIGYEQYF. Full variable domain (outside the CDR3, taken from reference TRBV28 and TRBJ2-7): DVKVTQSSRYLVKRTGEKVFLECVQDMDHENMFWYRQDPGLGLRLIYFSYDVKMKEKGDIPEGYSVSREKKERFSLILESASTNQTSMYLCASTRGIGYEQYFGPGTRLTVT.

The rearrangement uses TRBV30 and TRBJ1-4, with TRBD1 matching over 7 bases. Germline CDR1 reads GTSNPN; CDR2 reads SVGIG (reference sequence). The CDR3 consists of 17 residues. Germline trimming cut 4 bases from V and 2 bases from J; bases unmatched to any gene: 13. CDR3 sequence reads: CAWTRLDRDWTNEKLFF. The CDR3 bases are TGTGCCTGGACCAGACTCGACAGGGACTGGACTAATGAAAAACTGTTTTTT.

This clone was observed a few times. J is TRBJ1-1 and V is TRBV7-9; D possibly corresponds to TRBD1 (6 bases). V was cut by 3 bases and J by 1 base, with 9 bases left in between. Looked up from germline, CDR1 is SEHNR and CDR2 is FQNEAQ (reference sequence). The CDR3 loop spans 14 amino acids. The CDR3 protein is CASSFEQGNTEAFF. CDR3 nucleotide sequence: TGTGCCAGCAGCTTTGAACAGGGGAACACTGAAGCTTTCTTT.

The chain recombines TRBV6-5 with TRBJ1-1; D remains unclear. From germline, CDR1 is MNHEY and CDR2 SVGAGI. The CDR3 has 14 residues. Trimming left V 6 bases short and J 6 bases short, with 17 bases between. The CDR3 sequence: CASRRTNAKSEAFF. Written as DNA, the CDR3 is TGTGCCAGCAGGCGGACTAACGCAAAGTCTGAAGCTTTCTTT.

The chain has TRBV6-1 and TRBJ1-2, with 9 bases fitting TRBD1. Germline CDR1 reads MNHNS; CDR2 reads SASEGT. The CDR3 sequence is 15 residues long. Germline trimming cut 4 bases from V and 8 bases from J; bases unmatched to any gene: 11. CDR3 sequence: CASSVETGGFEGYTF. The CDR3 DNA follows: TGTGCCAGCAGTGTAGAAACAGGGGGCTTCGAAGGCTACACCTTC.

This clone has more than one count but fewer than ten. The V and J genes are TRBV9 and TRBJ2-7, with TRBD2 matching over 8 bases. Germline loops: CDR1 SGDLS, CDR2 YYNGEE. The CDR3 extends over 13 amino acids. V was pared by 7 bases and J by 3 bases, with 6 bases of the junction left unmatched. The CDR3 bases are TGTGCCAGCGGAGGCCTAGCGGGCTACGAGCAGTACTTC. Its protein product is CASGGLAGYEQYF. The full variable domain, completed using reference TRBV9 and TRBJ2-7, is DSGVTQTPKHLITATGQRVTLRCSPRSGDLSVYWYQQSLDQGLQFLIQYYNGEERAKGNILERFSAQQFPDLHSELNLSSLELGDSALYFCASGGLAGYEQYFGPGTRLTVT.

The rearrangement links TRBV5-1 to TRBJ1-2; 10 nucleotides agree with TRBD1. CDR3 size: 14 residues. V shed 4 bases and J 6 bases; nucleotides not matched to a gene: 6. Germline V gene sequence: CDR1 SGHRS, CDR2 YFSETQ. CDR3 sequence: CASSRAGTGDGYTF. As DNA, the CDR3 is TGCGCCAGCAGCCGCGCCGGGACAGGGGATGGCTACACCTTC. Drawing the rest from reference TRBV5-1 and TRBJ1-2, the complete variable domain is KAGVTQTPRYLIKTRGQQVTLSCSPISGHRSVSWYQQTPGQGLQFLFEYFSETQRNKGNFPGRFSGRQFSNSRSEMNVSTLELGDSALYLCASSRAGTGDGYTFGSGTRLTVV.

The rearrangement joins TRBV7-2 to TRBJ2-7, with 7 bases aligning to TRBD1. Germline V CDR1 and CDR2: SGHTA, FQGNSA. The CDR3 is 14 amino acids. Trimming at V came to 5 bases and at J to 4 bases, leaving 8 bases not matched to a gene. The CDR3 nucleotides read TGTGCCAGCAGCCCGACAGGGCCCCCATACGAGCAGTACTTC. This sequence encodes CASSPTGPPYEQYF.

This chain links TRBV28 with TRBJ1-2; TRBD1 agrees at 7 bases. The CDR3 is 16 amino acids. Per the germline V gene, CDR1 is MDHEN and CDR2 is SYDVKM. The J segment lost 0 bases and the V segment lost 4 bases, leaving 8 bases of the junction unmatched. The CDR3 nucleotides are TGTGCCAGCAGTTCCCAAACAGGGGATTCTAACTATGGCTACACCTTC. It translates to CASSSQTGDSNYGYTF.

Notes on this clone: Other DNA sequences of this sample code for an identical CDR3. The chain recombines TRBV6-1 with TRBJ1-2; TRBD1 agrees at 9 bases. The germline V gene encodes CDR1 MNHNS and CDR2 SASEGT. The CDR3 covers 14 residues. V lost 8 bases and J lost 2; bases outside the gene matches: 6. As DNA, the CDR3 is TGTGCCAGCCGGACCGGGACAGGGAACTATGGCTACACCTTC. This gives the protein CASRTGTGNYGYTF.

The chain combines TRBV5-4 with TRBJ2-5, with D perhaps TRBD1 (6 bases). The V gene's germline CDR1 is SGHNT and CDR2 YYREEE (reference sequence). CDR3 size: 14 residues. Trimming stripped 2 bases from V and 0 bases from J, with 8 bases between. The CDR3, as DNA: TGTGCCAGCAGCTTCCGGGACAACCAAGAGACCCAGTACTTC. Its translation: CASSFRDNQETQYF.

The chain employs TRBV18 and TRBJ1-3, with TRBD1 as a possible D gene (6 bases). The CDR3 runs to 14 residues. Germline loops: CDR1 KGHSH, CDR2 LQKENI. V was pared by 4 bases and J by 3 bases, with 10 bases between. In DNA, the CDR3 is TGTGCCAGCTCACATGACAGGCATGGAAACACCATATATTTT. Encoded protein: CASSHDRHGNTIYF.

The chain combines TRBV5-1 with TRBJ1-2, with D maybe TRBD1 (5 bases). Germline CDR1 reads SGHRS; CDR2 reads YFSETQ. The CDR3 is 15 amino acids. V was cut by 1 base and J by 0 bases, with 10 bases left in between. The CDR3 coding sequence is TGCGCCAGCAGCTTGTTGGCAGGGCCTAACTATGGCTACACCTTC. It encodes CASSLLAGPNYGYTF.

Only one count was recorded for this clone. The chain links TRBV29-1 to TRBJ2-5; 9 nucleotides match TRBD2. Germline V gives CDR1 SQVTM, CDR2 ANQGSEA. After removal of 6 bases from V and 0 bases from J, the junction contained 5 bases not matched to a gene. This CDR3 comprises 14 residues. The CDR3 loop is CSVLLAGYQETQYF. DNA of the CDR3: TGCAGCGTACTCCTAGCGGGGTACCAAGAGACCCAGTACTTC.

The chain recombines TRBV6-1 with TRBJ1-3, with unresolved D. The CDR3 is 16 amino acids. CDR1 MNHNS and CDR2 SASEGT come from the germline V gene. Trimming stripped 3 bases from V and 1 base from J, with 13 bases between. This CDR3 is CASSDAGSSSGNTIYF. Written as DNA, the CDR3 is TGTGCCAGCAGTGATGCAGGTTCGAGTTCTGGAAACACCATATATTTT.

This chain connects TRBV18 to TRBJ2-6; D is unresolved. The germline gives CDR1 KGHSH, CDR2 LQKENI. V lost 0 bases and J 0 bases, leaving 3 bases between the germline ends. The CDR3 has 15 amino acids. Here the CDR3 reads CASSPPRSGANVLTF. CDR3 DNA sequence: TGTGCCAGCTCACCACCGCGCTCTGGGGCCAACGTCCTGACTTTC. Full variable domain (outside the CDR3, taken from reference TRBV18 and TRBJ2-6): NAGVMQNPRHLVRRRGQEARLRCSPMKGHSHVYWYRQLPEEGLKFMVYLQKENIIDESGMPKERFSAEFPKEGPSILRIQQVVRGDSAAYFCASSPPRSGANVLTFGAGSRLTVL.

This clone was observed once. CDR3 nucleotides: TGCAGCGCCGTTAGGGGCAGGGGCCAATTTTTACCTGTGGACACTGAAGCTTTCTTT. Its protein is CSAVRGRGQFLPVDTEAFF. J is TRBJ1-1 and V is TRBV29-1, with a possible D match to TRBD1 (6 bases). Germline CDR1 SQVTM, CDR2 ANQGSEA. Trimming pared 7 bases from V and 3 bases from J, leaving 33 bases between. The CDR3 runs to 19 residues.

The chain is built from TRBV4-1 and TRBJ1-6; 7 bases line up with TRBD1. The CDR3 sequence is 16 residues long. V gave up 3 bases and J gave up 6 bases; unmatched junction bases: 8. Germline lookup yields CDR1 MGHRA and CDR2 YSYEKL. The CDR3 DNA is TGCGCCAGCAGCCAGGAAGAGGGGGCTATTAATTCACCCCTCCACTTT. It yields the protein CASSQEEGAINSPLHF.

This chain uses TRBV7-9 with TRBJ2-1; 10 bases agree with TRBD2. The CDR3 has 17 residues. With V trimmed by 0 bases and J by 2 bases, 4 bases remained unmatched. Germline V gene sequence: CDR1 SEHNR, CDR2 FQNEAQ (reference sequence). The CDR3 reads CASSLALSGRAYNEQFF. In DNA, the CDR3 is TGTGCCAGCAGCTTAGCCCTCAGCGGGAGGGCCTACAATGAGCAGTTCTTC.

This chain links TRBV11-3 with TRBJ2-7, with no clear D. Trimming took 2 bases from V and 9 from J, leaving 14 bases between them. Germline CDR1 is SGHNT and CDR2 is YENEEA. The CDR3 is 13 amino acids. The CDR3 DNA sequence: TGTGCCAGCAGCTTAAACCCAGTGTCGGGGCAGTACTTC. It is translated as CASSLNPVSGQYF.

The rearrangement uses TRBV29-1 and TRBJ2-7, with 7 bases lining up with TRBD2. V lost 6 bases to trimming and J lost 4 bases; unmatched junction nucleotides: 9. There are 13 residues in the CDR3. Germline V lookup: CDR1 SQVTM, CDR2 ANQGSEA. Here the CDR3 reads CSVGRVVGYEQYF. DNA of the CDR3: TGCAGCGTAGGGAGGGTCGTAGGATACGAGCAGTACTTC.

J is TRBJ1-2 and V is TRBV4-1; tentatively, D is TRBD1 (5 bases). The CDR3 has 15 amino acids. With 4 bases removed from V and 1 base from J, the gap between germline ends came to 13 bases. CDR1 is MGHRA and CDR2 is YSYEKL in the germline V gene. In DNA, the CDR3 is TGCGCCAGCAGCCCCCGGACGGACATTAACTATGGCTACACCTTC. Translated, it gives CASSPRTDINYGYTF.

There are a few counts of this clone. The J gene is TRBJ1-2, the V gene TRBV4-3; no definite D call. V lost 0 bases and J lost 7, with 9 bases in between. The CDR3 contains 13 residues. Germline CDR1 and CDR2: LGHNA and YSLEER. Here the CDR3 DNA reads TGCGCCAGCAGCCAAGAGTTCGGAGGTGGCTACACCTTC. Translation: CASSQEFGGGYTF.

This clone was recorded once. The chain recombines TRBV7-2 with TRBJ2-7, with TRBD1 matching 10 bases. Germline loops: CDR1 SGHTA, CDR2 FQGNSA. The trim removed 5 bases at V and 7 bases at J, leaving 8 bases unmatched. The CDR3 sequence is 14 residues long. CDR3 amino acids: CASSLTGGLREQYF. As DNA, the CDR3 is TGTGCCAGCAGCCTGACAGGGGGCTTGAGGGAGCAGTACTTC.

The chain's CDR3 is CASSIGGTNTGELFF. CDR3 in DNA: TGTGCCAGTAGTATCGGGGGGACGAACACCGGGGAGCTGTTTTTT. V and J are TRBV19 and TRBJ2-2; the match to TRBD2 covers 7 bases. Germline-derived CDR1 and CDR2 are LNHDA and SQIVND (reference sequence). J lost 0 bases, V lost 3 bases, and 1 base had no gene match. CDR3 length: 15 residues.

This chain links TRBV7-2 with TRBJ2-7; possibly TRBD1 for D (5 bases). The CDR3 consists of 14 residues. V was shortened by 4 bases and J by 7 bases, with 17 bases between the two germline ends. Germline V gives CDR1 SGHTA, CDR2 FQGNSA. The DNA of the CDR3 is TGTGCCAGCAGCTCTCGGCCCTCCAAGGGGGAGCAGTACTTC. Amino acids: CASSSRPSKGEQYF.

V is TRBV28 and J is TRBJ1-1; possible D gene TRBD1, 5 bases. Between the trimmed V and J ends, which lost 8 bases and 0 bases, there was a span of 16 bases. In germline, CDR1 is MDHEN, CDR2 SYDVKM. The length of the CDR3 is 15 residues. CDR3 nucleotides: TGTGCCAGCCGGGAGAGGGGTAGGGTGAACACTGAAGCTTTCTTT. Residues: CASRERGRVNTEAFF.